This is a list of T cell receptor beta chains from one sample in a study of vaccination and CD4 T cells after COVID-19. Their antigen targets remain unknown. TCRdb fed the PCR reads into MiXCR, producing one record per CDR3 protein. In the table there are some 16,000 distinct CDR3 sequences, approximately 52% of which are singletons. The sample consisted of CD4+ T cells from blood, cultured in vitro. These receptors all come from a human donor who had recovered from COVID-19. CDR3s include the opening cysteine and the closing phenylalanine or tryptophan. A D gene is named only where the DNA matches it firmly. Rows give clone size only sometimes, using once, few, many, or a class for an expanded clone.

cdr3_nt: TGTGCCAGCAGCCCCCGGGACAGGGCCACGGGCGGCTACACCTTC
cdr3_aa: CASSPRDRATGGYTF
d_call: TRBD1
clone_size: .
v_call: TRBV7-2
j_call: TRBJ1-2

cdr3_nt: TGCAGTGCCAGAATGGACTTAAATCAGCCCCAGCATTTT
cdr3_aa: CSARMDLNQPQHF
d_call: .
clone_size: once
v_call: TRBV20-1
j_call: TRBJ1-5

cdr3_nt: TGTGCCAGCAGTAACGGACAGCCCCAGCATTTT
cdr3_aa: CASSNGQPQHF
d_call: .
clone_size: few
v_call: TRBV6-2/TRBV6-3
j_call: TRBJ1-5

cdr3_nt: TGTGCCAGCAGTTACGACAGCAATCAGCCCCAGCATTTT
cdr3_aa: CASSYDSNQPQHF
d_call: .
clone_size: few
v_call: TRBV6-5
j_call: TRBJ1-5

cdr3_nt: TGCGCCAGCAGTAAGGGAAGGGACTTGAACACTGAAGCTTTCTTT
cdr3_aa: CASSKGRDLNTEAFF
d_call: .
clone_size: few
v_call: TRBV23-1
j_call: TRBJ1-1

cdr3_nt: TGTGCCAGCAGTGCCGGCCCGGGGGAGACCGGGGAGCTGTTTTTT
cdr3_aa: CASSAGPGETGELFF
d_call: .
clone_size: few
v_call: TRBV6-1
j_call: TRBJ2-2

cdr3_nt: TGTGCCAGCAGCTTATCAGCTGTCAAAAACATTCAGTACTTC
cdr3_aa: CASSLSAVKNIQYF
d_call: .
clone_size: .
v_call: TRBV7-9
j_call: TRBJ2-4

cdr3_nt: TGCGCCAGCAGCCAGGACAGACACTATGGCTACACCTTC
cdr3_aa: CASSQDRHYGYTF
d_call: .
clone_size: .
v_call: TRBV5-1
j_call: TRBJ1-2

cdr3_nt: TGTGCTGTTAGCGGGAGGGGGGTAACGGGGGCCAACGTCCTGACTTTC
cdr3_aa: CAVSGRGVTGANVLTF
d_call: TRBD2
clone_size: .
v_call: TRBV30
j_call: TRBJ2-6

cdr3_nt: TGTGCCACCAGTGACTCAAGTAGCAATCAGCCCCAGCATTTT
cdr3_aa: CATSDSSSNQPQHF
d_call: .
clone_size: .
v_call: TRBV24-1
j_call: TRBJ1-5

cdr3_nt: TGTGCCAGCAGTTCATACGGACCCTATGGCTACACCTTC
cdr3_aa: CASSSYGPYGYTF
d_call: .
clone_size: few
v_call: TRBV28
j_call: TRBJ1-2

cdr3_nt: TGTGCCACCAGCAGAGAAAAGGCCTTCTTACCGGGAAAACTGTTTTTT
cdr3_aa: CATSREKAFLPGKLFF
d_call: .
clone_size: .
v_call: TRBV15
j_call: TRBJ1-4

cdr3_nt: TGTGCCAGTAGTCGGGACAGTCCGGGACTAGCGGGAGCAAAGAATGAGCAGTTCTTC
cdr3_aa: CASSRDSPGLAGAKNEQFF
d_call: TRBD2
clone_size: once
v_call: TRBV19
j_call: TRBJ2-1

cdr3_nt: TGTGCCATCAGTGGACAGCCGAACACTGAAGCTTTCTTT
cdr3_aa: CAISGQPNTEAFF
d_call: .
clone_size: .
v_call: TRBV10-3
j_call: TRBJ1-1

cdr3_nt: TGCAGTGCTCTCGCCTCAGGGGCCCCTGCTCTTGAGACCCAGTACTTC
cdr3_aa: CSALASGAPALETQYF
d_call: .
clone_size: .
v_call: TRBV20-1
j_call: TRBJ2-5

cdr3_nt: TGTGCCAGCAGTTACTCGGAGGGAACGCAGCCCCAGCATTTT
cdr3_aa: CASSYSEGTQPQHF
d_call: .
clone_size: few
v_call: TRBV6-5
j_call: TRBJ1-5

cdr3_nt: TGTGCCAGCAGTTACGGAGGGGGAGGCCAGCCCCAGCATTTT
cdr3_aa: CASSYGGGGQPQHF
d_call: .
clone_size: .
v_call: TRBV6-2/TRBV6-3
j_call: TRBJ1-5

cdr3_nt: TGTGCCAGCAGTTACTCGATTGGACTAGCGGGAGGAACCGGGGAGCTGTTTTTT
cdr3_aa: CASSYSIGLAGGTGELFF
d_call: TRBD2
clone_size: .
v_call: TRBV6-5
j_call: TRBJ2-2

cdr3_nt: TGCGCCAGCAGCTTAGGGGCTAGCGGGTACACAGATACGCAGTATTTT
cdr3_aa: CASSLGASGYTDTQYF
d_call: TRBD2
clone_size: .
v_call: TRBV4-3
j_call: TRBJ2-3

cdr3_nt: TGTGCCAGCACCTCACCATGGGGTGCGAACACCGGGGAGCTGTTTTTT
cdr3_aa: CASTSPWGANTGELFF
d_call: .
clone_size: few
v_call: TRBV2
j_call: TRBJ2-2

cdr3_nt: TGTGCCAGCAGCTTAGGAGGAACTGGAGGGGAGACCCAGTACTTC
cdr3_aa: CASSLGGTGGETQYF
d_call: .
clone_size: .
v_call: TRBV11-3
j_call: TRBJ2-5

cdr3_nt: TGTGCCAGCAGCCAAGGTCTACTTTTGAACACTGAAGCTTTCTTT
cdr3_aa: CASSQGLLLNTEAFF
d_call: .
clone_size: .
v_call: TRBV3-1
j_call: TRBJ1-1

cdr3_nt: TGTGCCAGCAGCTTTACCCGAGGGGCCACCGGGGACGGCTACACCTTC
cdr3_aa: CASSFTRGATGDGYTF
d_call: .
clone_size: few
v_call: TRBV7-9
j_call: TRBJ1-2

cdr3_nt: TGCAGTGCTAGACTAGCGGCCACAGATACGCAGTATTTT
cdr3_aa: CSARLAATDTQYF
d_call: TRBD2
clone_size: .
v_call: TRBV20-1
j_call: TRBJ2-3

cdr3_nt: TGTGCCAGTAGCAAAACCGGGAGGTACGAGCAGTACTTC
cdr3_aa: CASSKTGRYEQYF
d_call: TRBD2
clone_size: .
v_call: TRBV19
j_call: TRBJ2-7

cdr3_nt: TGTGCCAGCAGCTTACGGCAGGGGGCAGATACGCAGTATTTT
cdr3_aa: CASSLRQGADTQYF
d_call: TRBD1
clone_size: .
v_call: TRBV7-2
j_call: TRBJ2-3

cdr3_nt: TGCGCCAGCAGCCGGCTTCCCCGCGGAATGGCCGGGACAGGGGGAGCGGTAAAGAGGGTTGGCTACACCTTC
cdr3_aa: CASSRLPRGMAGTGGAVKRVGYTF
d_call: TRBD1
clone_size: .
v_call: TRBV10-1
j_call: TRBJ1-2

cdr3_nt: TGTGCCAGCAGGGATCAGGGGCGGTCCTACGAGCAGTACTTC
cdr3_aa: CASRDQGRSYEQYF
d_call: .
clone_size: .
v_call: TRBV27
j_call: TRBJ2-7

cdr3_nt: TGCAGTGCTAGCCCCGGGAACTATGGCTACACCTTC
cdr3_aa: CSASPGNYGYTF
d_call: .
clone_size: .
v_call: TRBV20-1
j_call: TRBJ1-2

cdr3_nt: TGTGCCAGCAGCAAAAAGGGGAACGGGACCGGGGCCCAGCATTTT
cdr3_aa: CASSKKGNGTGAQHF
d_call: .
clone_size: .
v_call: TRBV21-1
j_call: TRBJ1-5

cdr3_nt: TGTGCCAGCAGGAGGGACTCGAGCACAGATACGCAGTATTTT
cdr3_aa: CASRRDSSTDTQYF
d_call: .
clone_size: .
v_call: TRBV5-4
j_call: TRBJ2-3

cdr3_nt: TGCGCCAGCAGCTTCGACAGCAATAATTCACCCCTCCACTTT
cdr3_aa: CASSFDSNNSPLHF
d_call: .
clone_size: few
v_call: TRBV5-1
j_call: TRBJ1-6

cdr3_nt: TGTGCCACCCAAAGGGGCAATGAGCAGTTCTTC
cdr3_aa: CATQRGNEQFF
d_call: .
clone_size: once
v_call: TRBV24-1
j_call: TRBJ2-1

cdr3_nt: TGTGCCAGCAGCTTAGAGTTGTTTACTGAAGCTTTCTTT
cdr3_aa: CASSLELFTEAFF
d_call: .
clone_size: few
v_call: TRBV7-2
j_call: TRBJ1-1

cdr3_nt: TGTGCCAGCAGCGCCCCCTCCTGGACAGAGACCTACGAGCAGTACTTC
cdr3_aa: CASSAPSWTETYEQYF
d_call: .
clone_size: .
v_call: TRBV7-9
j_call: TRBJ2-7

cdr3_nt: TGTGCCAGCAGCCAACAGGTGAACTATGGCTACACCTTC
cdr3_aa: CASSQQVNYGYTF
d_call: .
clone_size: .
v_call: TRBV7-3
j_call: TRBJ1-2

cdr3_nt: TGTGCCAGCAGCCTACACCTTCAAGACAGCACAGATACGCAGTATTTT
cdr3_aa: CASSLHLQDSTDTQYF
d_call: .
clone_size: few
v_call: TRBV11-2
j_call: TRBJ2-3

cdr3_nt: TGCAGTGCTAGAGGGCAGGCGGGAGGGGGTGAGACCCAGTACTTC
cdr3_aa: CSARGQAGGGETQYF
d_call: TRBD2
clone_size: .
v_call: TRBV20-1
j_call: TRBJ2-5

cdr3_nt: TGTGCCAGTAGTCCGCGGTCCCTGGGGCGGGATGAGCAGTTCTTC
cdr3_aa: CASSPRSLGRDEQFF
d_call: .
clone_size: .
v_call: TRBV19
j_call: TRBJ2-1

cdr3_nt: TGTGCCAGCAGCCGACCTGGACAGGGCTCGAGAAACACCATATATTTT
cdr3_aa: CASSRPGQGSRNTIYF
d_call: TRBD1
clone_size: .
v_call: TRBV28
j_call: TRBJ1-3